This entry is about one TCR beta chain. The CDR3 is made up of 18 amino acids. V was pared by 1 base and J by 1 base, with 6 bases of the junction left unmatched. Germline CDR1 is LNHNV and CDR2 is YYDKDF (reference sequence). Adults between about 18 and 95 years of age took part from 24 US areas. The study assigned cohorts using participant-reported clinical history. Resolution of symptoms, clearance, or two negative PCRs was present in recovered Cohort 3 donors. Generated by immunoSEQ multiplex PCR, the TCRdb table keeps only in-frame clones and is missing some. The table shows roughly 290,000 clones, with approximately 85% occurring only once. This sample is part of a study of blood T cell repertoires in COVID-19. Study-wide context: PBMCs, B-cell-depleted T cells, or T cells provided the cDNA or gDNA that made up the material.

Sequencing was done on a sample of PBMCs or T cells enriched from blood (not recorded which). This chain connects TRBV15 to TRBJ2-6, with 8 positions matching TRBD1. This TCR was recovered from a woman aged 25 to 39 who had recovered from COVID-19. Here the CDR3 reads CATSRVTGVFSGANVLTF. The CDR3 DNA reads TGTGCCACCAGCAGAGTGACAGGGGTGTTTTCTGGGGCCAACGTCCTGACTTTC.